The sequence of this T cell receptor (beta chain) was determined in a study of T cells in localized non-small cell lung cancer. General study results and limits: Longer overall survival was linked to higher blood T cell density. Tumor showed lower T cell clonality than uninvolved adjacent lung, where it was highest.

With respect to this clone: The antigen remains unidentified.

The method was immunoSEQ multiplex PCR; TCRdb's version includes in-frame clones alone and lacks a portion of them. The table includes about 53,000 clones, around four fifths detected once. The sequence derives from a man aged 35-75 years with stage III lung adenocarcinoma. The input for sequencing was peripheral blood mononuclear cells, taken before any cancer treatment.

The CDR3 DNA is TGTGCCATCAGTGCGGACAGGGGAGAGACCCAGTACTTC. This sequence encodes CAISADRGETQYF. The rearrangement joins TRBV10-3 to TRBJ2-5; 9 bases align to TRBD1. Unmatched junction bases numbered 1, after V lost 4 bases and J lost 4 bases. In germline, CDR1 is ENHRY, CDR2 SYGVKD. The CDR3 totals 13 residues.